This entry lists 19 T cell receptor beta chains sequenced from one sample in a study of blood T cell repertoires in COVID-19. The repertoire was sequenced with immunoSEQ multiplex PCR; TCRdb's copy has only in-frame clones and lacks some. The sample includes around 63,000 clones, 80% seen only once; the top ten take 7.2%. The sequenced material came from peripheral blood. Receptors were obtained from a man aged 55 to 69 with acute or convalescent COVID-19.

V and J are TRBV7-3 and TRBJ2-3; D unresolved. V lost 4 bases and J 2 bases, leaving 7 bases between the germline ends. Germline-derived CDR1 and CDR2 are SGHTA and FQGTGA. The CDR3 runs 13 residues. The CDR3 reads CASSSQHTDTQYF. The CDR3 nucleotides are TGTGCCAGCAGCTCCCAACACACAGATACGCAGTATTTT. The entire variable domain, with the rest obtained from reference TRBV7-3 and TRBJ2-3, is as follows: GAGVSQTPSNKVTEKGKYVELRCDPISGHTALYWYRQSLGQGPEFLIYFQGTGAADDSGLPNDRFFAVRPEGSVSTLKIQRTERGDSAVYLCASSSQHTDTQYFGPGTRLTVL.

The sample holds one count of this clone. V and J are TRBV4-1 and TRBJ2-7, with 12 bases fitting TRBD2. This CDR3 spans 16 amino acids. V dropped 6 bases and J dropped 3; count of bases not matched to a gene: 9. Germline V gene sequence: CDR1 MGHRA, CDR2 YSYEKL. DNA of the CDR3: TGCGCCAGCAGTCAAACTACTAGCGGGGGGTTCTACGAGCAGTACTTC. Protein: CASSQTTSGGFYEQYF.

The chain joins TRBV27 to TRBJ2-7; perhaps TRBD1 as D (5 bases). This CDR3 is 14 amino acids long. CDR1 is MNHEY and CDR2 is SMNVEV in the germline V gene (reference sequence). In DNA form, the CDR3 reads TGTGCGGCCTGGAAGGCAGGGATGTTCTACGAGCAGTACTTC. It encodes CAAWKAGMFYEQYF.

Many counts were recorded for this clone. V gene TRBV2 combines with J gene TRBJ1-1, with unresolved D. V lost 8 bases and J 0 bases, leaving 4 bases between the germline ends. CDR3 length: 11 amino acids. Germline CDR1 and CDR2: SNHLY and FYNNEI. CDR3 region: CASGMNTEAFF. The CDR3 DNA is TGTGCCAGCGGCATGAACACTGAAGCTTTCTTT.

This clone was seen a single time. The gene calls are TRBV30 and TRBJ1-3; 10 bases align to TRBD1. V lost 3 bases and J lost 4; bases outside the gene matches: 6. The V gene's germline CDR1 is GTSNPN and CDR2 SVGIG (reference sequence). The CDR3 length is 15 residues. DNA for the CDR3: TGTGCCTGGAGAGGACAGGGGGTGGGAGGAAACACCATATATTTT. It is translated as CAWRGQGVGGNTIYF.

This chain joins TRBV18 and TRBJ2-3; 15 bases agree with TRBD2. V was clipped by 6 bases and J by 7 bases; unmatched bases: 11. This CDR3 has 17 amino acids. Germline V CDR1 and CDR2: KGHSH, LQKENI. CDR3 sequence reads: CASSPGTSGGFLNTQYF. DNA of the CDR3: TGTGCCAGCTCGCCCGGGACTAGCGGGGGGTTTCTAAATACGCAGTATTTT.

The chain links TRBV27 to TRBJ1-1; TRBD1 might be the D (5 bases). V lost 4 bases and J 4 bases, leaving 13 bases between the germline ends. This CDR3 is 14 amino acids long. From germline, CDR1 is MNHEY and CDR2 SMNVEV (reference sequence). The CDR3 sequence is CASSSLGGGTEAFF. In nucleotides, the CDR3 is TGTGCCAGCAGTTCCCTGGGGGGGGGCACTGAAGCTTTCTTT.

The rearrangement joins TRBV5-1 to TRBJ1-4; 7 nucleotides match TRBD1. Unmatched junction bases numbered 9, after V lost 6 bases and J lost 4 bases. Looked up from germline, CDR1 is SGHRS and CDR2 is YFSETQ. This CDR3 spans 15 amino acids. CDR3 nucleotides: TGCGCCAGCATGGCAGGGGGAAATAATAATGAAAAACTGTTTTTT. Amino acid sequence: CASMAGGNNNEKLFF.

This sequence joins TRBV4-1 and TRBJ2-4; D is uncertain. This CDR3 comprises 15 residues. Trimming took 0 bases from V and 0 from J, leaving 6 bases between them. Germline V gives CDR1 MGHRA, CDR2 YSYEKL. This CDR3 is CASSQERRAKNIQYF. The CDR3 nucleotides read TGCGCCAGCAGCCAAGAACGGAGAGCCAAAAACATTCAGTACTTC.

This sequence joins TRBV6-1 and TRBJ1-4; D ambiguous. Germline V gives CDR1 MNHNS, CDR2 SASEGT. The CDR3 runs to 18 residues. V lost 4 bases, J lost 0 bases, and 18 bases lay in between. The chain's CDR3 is CASSGSGRALATNEKLFF. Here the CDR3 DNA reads TGTGCCAGCAGTGGAAGCGGTAGGGCGCTTGCAACTAATGAAAAACTGTTTTTT.

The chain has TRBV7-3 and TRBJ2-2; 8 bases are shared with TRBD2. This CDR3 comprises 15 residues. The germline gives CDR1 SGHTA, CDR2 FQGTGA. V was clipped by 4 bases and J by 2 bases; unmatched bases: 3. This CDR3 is CASSSAGVNTGELFF. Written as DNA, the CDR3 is TGTGCCAGCAGCTCAGCGGGGGTAAACACCGGGGAGCTGTTTTTT.

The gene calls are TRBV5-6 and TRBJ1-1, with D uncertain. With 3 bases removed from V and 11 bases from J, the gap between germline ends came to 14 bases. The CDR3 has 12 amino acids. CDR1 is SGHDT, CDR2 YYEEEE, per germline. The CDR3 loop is CASSSGGLQAFF. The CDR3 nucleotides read TGTGCCAGCAGCTCTGGCGGGTTACAGGCTTTCTTT.

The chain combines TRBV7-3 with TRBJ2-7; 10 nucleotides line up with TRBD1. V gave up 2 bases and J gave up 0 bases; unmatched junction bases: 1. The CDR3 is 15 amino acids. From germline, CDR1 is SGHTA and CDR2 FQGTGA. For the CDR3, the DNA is TGTGCCAGCAGCTTAGGGGACAGGGGCTCCTACGAGCAGTACTTC. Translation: CASSLGDRGSYEQYF.

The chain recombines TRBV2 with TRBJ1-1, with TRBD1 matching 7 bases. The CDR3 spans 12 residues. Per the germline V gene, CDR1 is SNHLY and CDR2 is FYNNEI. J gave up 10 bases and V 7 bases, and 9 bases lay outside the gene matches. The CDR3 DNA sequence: TGTGCCAGCACTCCGACAGGGTTAGGAGCTTTCTTT. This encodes CASTPTGLGAFF. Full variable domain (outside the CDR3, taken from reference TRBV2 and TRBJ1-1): EPEVTQTPSHQVTQMGQEVILRCVPISNHLYFYWYRQILGQKVEFLVSFYNNEISEKSEIFDDQFSVERPDGSNFTLKIRSTKLEDSAMYFCASTPTGLGAFFGQGTRLTVV.

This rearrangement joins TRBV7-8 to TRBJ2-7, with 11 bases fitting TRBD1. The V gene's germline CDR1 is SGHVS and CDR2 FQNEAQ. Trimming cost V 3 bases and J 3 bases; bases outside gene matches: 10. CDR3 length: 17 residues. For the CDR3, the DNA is TGTGCCAGCAGCTTCCAGGCCCGGGACAGGGGGAGCTACGAGCAGTACTTC. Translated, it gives CASSFQARDRGSYEQYF. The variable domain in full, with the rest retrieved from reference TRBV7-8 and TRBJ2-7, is GAGVSQSPRYKVAKRGQDVALRCDPISGHVSLFWYQQALGQGPEFLTYFQNEAQLDKSGLPSDRFFAERPEGSVSTLKIQRTQQEDSAVYLCASSFQARDRGSYEQYFGPGTRLTVT.

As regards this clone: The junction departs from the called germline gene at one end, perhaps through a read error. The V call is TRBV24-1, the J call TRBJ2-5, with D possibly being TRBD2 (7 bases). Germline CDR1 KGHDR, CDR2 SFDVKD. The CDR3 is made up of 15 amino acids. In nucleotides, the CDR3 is TGTGCCACCAGTGTTTTGGGGGGGGCGGGGGAGACCCAGTACTTC. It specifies CATSVLGGAGETQYF.

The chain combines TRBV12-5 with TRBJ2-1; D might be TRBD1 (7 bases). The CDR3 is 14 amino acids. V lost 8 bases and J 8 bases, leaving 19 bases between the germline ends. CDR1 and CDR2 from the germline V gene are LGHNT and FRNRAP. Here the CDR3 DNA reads TGTGCTAGTAAAGCCTCAGGGGGGAATCATGAGCAGTTCTTC. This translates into CASKASGGNHEQFF. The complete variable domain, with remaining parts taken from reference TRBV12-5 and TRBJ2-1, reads DARVTQTPRHKVTEMGQEVTMRCQPILGHNTVFWYRQTMMQGLELLAYFRNRAPLDDSGMPKDRFSAEMPDATLATLKIQPSEPRDSAVYFCASKASGGNHEQFFGPGTRLTVL.

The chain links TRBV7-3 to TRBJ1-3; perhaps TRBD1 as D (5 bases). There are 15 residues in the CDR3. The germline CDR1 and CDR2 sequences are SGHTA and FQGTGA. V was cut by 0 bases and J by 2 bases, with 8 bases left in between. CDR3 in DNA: TGTGCCAGCAGCTTAACGGGGGGAGCTGGAAACACCATATATTTT. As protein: CASSLTGGAGNTIYF.

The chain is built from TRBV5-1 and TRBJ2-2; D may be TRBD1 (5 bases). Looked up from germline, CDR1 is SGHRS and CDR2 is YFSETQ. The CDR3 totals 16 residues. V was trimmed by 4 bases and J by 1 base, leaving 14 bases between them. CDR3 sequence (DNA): TGCGCCAGCAGCGACGTTCGGCAGGGGAACACCGGGGAGCTGTTTTTT. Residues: CASSDVRQGNTGELFF.